The clone carrying this T cell receptor (beta chain) was detected only a few times. Germline values: CDR1 MNHNS, CDR2 SASEGT. Trimming pared 6 bases from V and 1 base from J, leaving 7 bases between. The CDR3 has 14 residues. Unique molecular identifiers were used to barcode this TCRbeta library. Each CDR3 protein is one row after TCRdb ran MiXCR on the PCR reads. The repertoire consists of approximately 200,000 distinct CDR3 sequences, with approximately 14% occurring once and the leading ten covering 13%. This sample is drawn from a study of T-cell reconstitution after alpha-beta-depleted transplantation in children.

This receptor was taken from a human donor who donated a stem cell graft to a child with acute lymphoblastic leukemia. The rearrangement joins TRBV6-1 to TRBJ2-6; D gene unclear. The sample here was PBMCs from the stem cell graft donor, taken from the stem cell graft. The DNA for the CDR3 is TGTGCCAGCAGGATAGGGTCTGGGGCCAACGTCCTGACTTTC. Its translation: CASRIGSGANVLTF.